These T cell receptor beta chains were read from a single sample in a study of blood T cell repertoires in COVID-19. Produced via immunoSEQ multiplex PCR; TCRdb's table is partial and in-frame only. Among fewer than 80,000 clones listed, about four fifths were seen once. The sequencing sample was made of peripheral blood. The source is a human donor in a cohort sampled during active COVID-19. CDR3s include the opening cysteine and the closing phenylalanine or tryptophan. Fields, in order: D gene, J gene, V gene, clone size, CDR3 DNA, CDR3 protein. The D gene is left open where the match is weak. Some rows mark clone size as missing; the rest say once, few, many or name a class of expanded clone.

.	TRBJ2-3	TRBV27	.	TGTGCCAGCGGGGGGGGCGGCGCAGATACGCAGTATTTT	CASGGGGADTQYF
.	TRBJ1-3	TRBV5-5	.	TGTGCCAGCAGCTTGGACATATCAGGAAACACCATATATTTT	CASSLDISGNTIYF
TRBD2	TRBJ2-1	TRBV19	.	TGTGCCAGTAGTATAGATCGACTAGCGGGTTGGATGGACAATGAGCAGTTCTTC	CASSIDRLAGWMDNEQFF
TRBD1	TRBJ2-4	TRBV19	.	TGTGCCAGTAGTCTACGGGCTATGGGACAGCTCAACATTCAGTACTTC	CASSLRAMGQLNIQYF
.	TRBJ1-1	TRBV30	.	TGTGCCTGGGGCCCCGGCAGAGGGGCTTTCTTT	CAWGPGRGAFF
TRBD2	TRBJ2-7	TRBV5-1	.	TGCGCCAGCAGCTCAAGGACTAGCGGGAGTTCCTACGAGCAGTACTTC	CASSSRTSGSSYEQYF
.	TRBJ2-3	TRBV7-9	.	TGTGCCAGCAGCTTAGTTACGGGTGAAGATACGCAGTATTTT	CASSLVTGEDTQYF
TRBD2	TRBJ2-2	TRBV11-2	.	TGTGCCAGCACCGCGGTAGCGGGATTCACCGGGGAGCTGTTTTTT	CASTAVAGFTGELFF
.	TRBJ1-5	TRBV5-1	.	TGCGCCAGCAGCTCGGGGGGCAATCAGCCCCAGCATTTT	CASSSGGNQPQHF
TRBD1	TRBJ2-7	TRBV11-2	.	TGTGCCAGCAGCTTTACTACGGGACAGAAAATCTATTCCTACGAGCAGTACTTC	CASSFTTGQKIYSYEQYF
.	TRBJ2-7	TRBV2	.	TGTGCCAGCAGTGATGGTCAGGGTTACGCCTACGAGCAGTACTTC	CASSDGQGYAYEQYF
TRBD1	TRBJ2-5	TRBV7-9	.	TGTGCCAGCAGCGACAGGGGCGGGGAACAAGAGACCCAGTACTTC	CASSDRGGEQETQYF
.	TRBJ2-7	TRBV21-1	few	TGTGCCAGCAGCACACAGGGTGGTTGCTCCTACGAGCAGTACTTC	CASSTQGGCSYEQYF
TRBD1	TRBJ2-7	TRBV5-1	.	TGCGCCACCAGTACCGGACAGGGTTCTGTCGAGCAGTACTTC	CATSTGQGSVEQYF
TRBD1	TRBJ1-5	TRBV5-8	.	TGTGCCAGCAGCATCGGGAGCGGGACAGGGGTGGATCAGCCCCAGCATTTT	CASSIGSGTGVDQPQHF
.	TRBJ1-5	TRBV2	.	TGTGCCAGCAGACAGGAGACCAATCAGCCCCAGCATTTT	CASRQETNQPQHF
.	TRBJ1-2	TRBV27	once	TGTGCCAGCAGTTTCAGGGGACACTATGGCTACACCTTC	CASSFRGHYGYTF
TRBD2	TRBJ2-3	TRBV5-4	once	TGTGCCAGCAGCCGTCCGGGGGGCCGGGAGGGGGATACGCAGTATTTT	CASSRPGGREGDTQYF
TRBD1	TRBJ2-2	TRBV7-2	.	TGTGCCAGCAGCTCTCGGACAGGGGGCAGCACCGGGGAGCTGTTTTTT	CASSSRTGGSTGELFF
TRBD2	TRBJ2-7	TRBV10-1	.	TGCGCCAGCAGCCCTGGGACTAGCGGGATCTACGAGCAGTACTTC	CASSPGTSGIYEQYF
.	TRBJ2-1	TRBV18	.	TGTGCCAGCTCAGCCAATGGAGGCGATGAGCAGTTCTTC	CASSANGGDEQFF
TRBD1	TRBJ1-4	TRBV7-2	.	TGTGCCAGCAGCTCGGACAGGCCGCCCTTGGAAAAACTGTTTTTT	CASSSDRPPLEKLFF
TRBD2	TRBJ2-3	TRBV27	.	TGTGCCAGCAGTTTGTCTAGCGGGACCACAGATACGCAGTATTTT	CASSLSSGTTDTQYF
.	TRBJ2-3	TRBV4-3	.	TGCGCCAGCAGCCAAGGTCTTAGTTCAGATACGCAGTATTTT	CASSQGLSSDTQYF
.	TRBJ2-1	TRBV12-3/TRBV12-4	.	TGTGCCAGCAGTCTGGGTCAGGTTCCTGAGCAGTTCTTC	CASSLGQVPEQFF
TRBD2	TRBJ2-7	TRBV6-2/TRBV6-3	.	TGTGCCAGCAGTTCGGGACTAGCGGGAGACCACGAGCAGTACTTC	CASSSGLAGDHEQYF
TRBD1	TRBJ1-3	TRBV4-3	.	TGCGCCAGCAGCCAAGGGGACAGGGCTGGAAACACCATATATTTT	CASSQGDRAGNTIYF
TRBD1	TRBJ2-7	TRBV30	.	TGTGCCTGGAACCAGGGGGCAGGAAAGCAGTACTTC	CAWNQGAGKQYF
TRBD2	TRBJ2-7	TRBV18	few	TGTGCCAGCTCGGGAGGGTACCACGAGCAGTACTTC	CASSGGYHEQYF
TRBD2	TRBJ2-3	TRBV11-3	.	TGTGCCAGCAGCTATAGCGGGAGCGGGCCAGATACGCAGTATTTT	CASSYSGSGPDTQYF
TRBD1	TRBJ1-1	TRBV6-2/TRBV6-3	once	TGTGCCAGCACCCCCGGACAGGGGGCCGTCACTGAAGCTTTCTTT	CASTPGQGAVTEAFF
.	TRBJ1-6	TRBV28	.	TGTGCCAGCAGTAACCTCGGACATGCTGCGAGTAATTCACCCCTCCACTTT	CASSNLGHAASNSPLHF
.	TRBJ2-1	TRBV19	.	TGTGCCAGTAGTATTCACGATTTTAGGTTCTTC	CASSIHDFRFF
TRBD1	TRBJ1-1	TRBV6-6	once	TGTGCCAGCAGTTCCGACAGGGCTAACACTGAAGCTTTCTTT	CASSSDRANTEAFF
.	TRBJ1-2	TRBV5-6	.	TGTGCCAGCAGCGGTCAGCGCTATGGCTACACCTTC	CASSGQRYGYTF
.	TRBJ2-1	TRBV5-1	.	TGCGCCAGCAGCCAGGACACGTCATACAATGAGCAGTTCTTC	CASSQDTSYNEQFF
TRBD1	TRBJ1-4	TRBV18	.	TGTGCCAGCTCAGCATCCGGGACAGGGCGTGAAAAACTGTTTTTT	CASSASGTGREKLFF
.	TRBJ1-4	TRBV19	.	TGTGCCAGTCGGGCCTTTAGGGGTGAAAAACTGTTTTTT	CASRAFRGEKLFF
TRBD1	TRBJ2-7	TRBV7-2	once	TGTGCCAGCAGCCACCGGGACAGGACATTAAGTGAGCAGTACTTC	CASSHRDRTLSEQYF
.	TRBJ2-5	TRBV3-1/TRBV3-2	.	TGTGCCAGCAGCCAGTTTACTAGAGGTGAGACCCAGTACTTC	CASSQFTRGETQYF
TRBD2	TRBJ2-7	TRBV7-2	.	TGTGCCAGCAGCTTAGGAACTAGCGGTATCTCCTACGAGCAGTACTTC	CASSLGTSGISYEQYF
TRBD1	TRBJ2-2	TRBV4-1	.	TGCGCCAGCAGCCCACGGACAGGGGGGAACACCGGGGAGCTGTTTTTT	CASSPRTGGNTGELFF
.	TRBJ2-7	TRBV6-2/TRBV6-3	few	TGTGCCAGCAGTTCAGGACAATTAGGCGGTTACGAGCAGTACTTC	CASSSGQLGGYEQYF
.	TRBJ1-1	TRBV29-1	few	TGCAGCGTTGCGTCGACGGGACAAGGAGCTTTCTTT	CSVASTGQGAFF
TRBD1	TRBJ1-4	TRBV7-2	.	TGTGCCAGCAGCTTACGACAGGGTGGGGAAAAACTGTTTTTT	CASSLRQGGEKLFF
.	TRBJ2-1	TRBV9	medium-sized	TGTGCCAGCAGCACGGGGTCCTACAATGAGCAGTTCTTC	CASSTGSYNEQFF
TRBD1	TRBJ1-2	TRBV5-1	.	TGCGCCAGCAGCCCGCGAGGGGACAGGGGCGGCTACACCTTC	CASSPRGDRGGYTF
.	TRBJ1-2	TRBV28	.	TGTGCCAGCAGTTTAGAGGACAGCTATGGCTACACCTTC	CASSLEDSYGYTF
.	TRBJ2-7	TRBV11-1	.	TGTGCCAGCAGCCCCCAAACCGACAGATTTTACGAGCAGTACTTC	CASSPQTDRFYEQYF
TRBD1	TRBJ2-5	TRBV10-3	.	TGTGCCATCAGTTCCTCGACAGGGGAAGAGACCCAGTACTTC	CAISSSTGEETQYF
TRBD2	TRBJ2-1	TRBV28	.	TGTGCCAGCAGACCCCCTAGCGGGAGATTTTATGAGCAGTTCTTC	CASRPPSGRFYEQFF
.	TRBJ2-6	TRBV9	.	TGTGCCAGCAGCTATGGGGCCAACGTCCTGACTTTC	CASSYGANVLTF
TRBD1	TRBJ2-6	TRBV7-9	once	TGTGCCAGCAGCCCTATGACAGGGGGTGTTTCTGGGGCCAACGTCCTGACTTTC	CASSPMTGGVSGANVLTF
TRBD2	TRBJ2-7	TRBV7-2	.	TGTGCCAGCAGCCGGGGGAGGGCGGGTCCCTACGAGCAGTACTTC	CASSRGRAGPYEQYF
TRBD1	TRBJ2-1	TRBV5-6	.	TGTGCCAGCAGCTTGGGGGACAGGGTAAGGATCGGCAATGAGCAGTTCTTC	CASSLGDRVRIGNEQFF
TRBD2	TRBJ2-1	TRBV4-2	few	TGTGCCAGCAGCCGGTCTAGCGGGAGTTATGAGCAGTTCTTC	CASSRSSGSYEQFF
.	TRBJ2-6	TRBV19	.	TGTGCCAGTAAAGGGGGTGGGTCTGGGGCCAACGTCCTGACTTTC	CASKGGGSGANVLTF
TRBD2	TRBJ2-3	TRBV5-4	.	TGTGCCAGCAGCTTGGATGTTGGGGCGGGAGGGACAGATACGCAGTATTTT	CASSLDVGAGGTDTQYF